Listed below are T cell receptor beta chains from one sample, sequenced in a study of T cell repertoires in cytomegalovirus infection. MiXCR, run by TCRdb on the reads, gives a single entry per CDR3 protein. Of hundreds of thousands of distinct CDR3 sequences in the sample, 40% to 50% were seen once. These receptors have no identified antigens. The material was cultured PBMCs, obtained from culture after CMV antigen stimulation. These receptors originate from a human donor in good health (CMV status not recorded). Some clones in this sample may be carry-over from other donors' samples. Both conserved end residues are part of each CDR3. A D gene is named only where the DNA matches it firmly. Clone size appears in some rows only: once, few, many, or a class for an expanded clone.

d_call j_call clone_size v_call cdr3_nt cdr3_aa
NA TRBJ2-1 NA TRBV19 TGTGCCAGTAGTATAGCGGTGTCAGGGGGGGCTCACAATGAGCAGTTCTTC CASSIAVSGGAHNEQFF
NA TRBJ2-1 NA TRBV20-1 TGCAGTGCTAGGGGGGGCCTCGATAGGCAGTTCTTC CSARGGLDRQFF
TRBD2 TRBJ2-1 few TRBV7-8 TGTGCCAGCAGCTTAGTCCCCCGTCTAGCGGGAGGCCCCCGGAGCCTACCCTACAATGAGCAGTTCTTC CASSLVPRLAGGPRSLPYNEQFF
NA TRBJ1-5 NA TRBV6-1 TGTGCCAGCACCCCCGGGAATGGCAATCAGCCCCAGCATTTT CASTPGNGNQPQHF
TRBD1 TRBJ1-1 NA TRBV6-5 TGTGCCAGCAGTTACCAGAGACAGGGGATGAACACTGAAGCTTTCTTT CASSYQRQGMNTEAFF
NA TRBJ2-7 NA TRBV7-9 TGTGCCAGCAGCCCCCGGGACGGGACCTACGAGCAGTACTTC CASSPRDGTYEQYF
TRBD1 TRBJ2-3 NA TRBV15 TGTGCCACCAGCACGGACAGGGTAGAAGCAGATACGCAGTATTTT CATSTDRVEADTQYF
TRBD2 TRBJ2-3 NA TRBV7-2 TGTGCCAGCAGCTTATGGTTGCGGGGGGCTCGCACAGATACGCAGTATTTT CASSLWLRGARTDTQYF
NA TRBJ2-1 many TRBV7-6 TGTGCCAGCAGCGTAGAAACTAGTGGCTACAATGAGCAGTTCTTC CASSVETSGYNEQFF
NA TRBJ2-7 few TRBV6-1 TGTGCCAGCAGTGTGGATGACTTGATGACCTACGAGCAGTACTTC CASSVDDLMTYEQYF
NA TRBJ1-4 few TRBV10-3 TGTGCCATCAGCGAACGTTTTGGTGAAAAACTGTTTTTT CAISERFGEKLFF
TRBD1 TRBJ2-4 NA TRBV6-6 TGTGCCAGCAGCCGACCGGGACAGGGGAAAAACATTCAGTACTTC CASSRPGQGKNIQYF
NA TRBJ1-1 NA TRBV9 TGTGCCAGCAGCGTAGGGGGGCAGGCTGAAGCTTTCTTT CASSVGGQAEAFF
TRBD2 TRBJ2-1 NA TRBV6-5 TGTGCCAGCCTTGGGCGGGGGGCCGATGAGCAGTTCTTC CASLGRGADEQFF
TRBD2 TRBJ2-1 NA TRBV7-2 TGTGCCAGCAGCTTAGGTGGGACCGTAGCGGGACCTGAGCAGTTCTTC CASSLGGTVAGPEQFF
NA TRBJ1-4 NA TRBV7-2 TGTGCCAGCAGCTTATGGTATGGAGAAAAACTGTTTTTT CASSLWYGEKLFF
NA TRBJ2-1 NA TRBV19 TGTGCCAGTAGATGGGCAGGGAATGAGCAGTTCTTC CASRWAGNEQFF
NA TRBJ2-3 many TRBV7-2 TGTGCCAGCAGCTTCTCGGGTGGGCTAAGCACAGATACGCAGTATTTT CASSFSGGLSTDTQYF
NA TRBJ2-2 NA TRBV7-9 TGTGCCAGCAGCGTTTATAGGGACTTTTACACCGGGGAGCTGTTTTTT CASSVYRDFYTGELFF
TRBD2 TRBJ2-1 few TRBV7-9 TGTGCCAGCAGCTCACTAGGACTAGCGTACTCCTACAATGAGCAGTTCTTC CASSSLGLAYSYNEQFF
TRBD1 TRBJ1-2 NA TRBV20-1 TGCAGTGCTAGAGATCCGGTGACAGGGGTGAATGGCTACACCTTC CSARDPVTGVNGYTF
NA TRBJ2-3 many TRBV6-1 TGTGCCAGCAGTGAACAGGGGACAGATACGCAGTATTTT CASSEQGTDTQYF
NA TRBJ2-1 NA TRBV29-1 TGCAGCGTTGAAGATCCTCTGGCAACTGCTCATTACAATGAGCAGTTCTTC CSVEDPLATAHYNEQFF
NA TRBJ2-5 NA TRBV7-8 TGTGCCAGCAGCTTAGGGACCCACCGAGAGACCCAGTACTTC CASSLGTHRETQYF
NA TRBJ1-2 NA TRBV5-6 TGTGCCAGCAGCCCTCCCTCGGGAACTCCAACCACCTTC CASSPPSGTPTTF
NA TRBJ2-5 NA TRBV2 TGTGCCAACAAACCGATCGGGCGGTTACAAGAGACCCAGTACTTC CANKPIGRLQETQYF
TRBD2 TRBJ2-1 NA TRBV7-2 TGTGCCAGCAGCTCCCCGGGACTAGCGGGGTACAATGAGCAGTTCTTC CASSSPGLAGYNEQFF
NA TRBJ1-4 NA TRBV4-1 TGCGCCAGCAGCCAGGGGGGGTTGCGGGAAAAACTGTTTTTT CASSQGGLREKLFF
TRBD2 TRBJ2-3 NA TRBV7-2 TGTGCCAGCAGACGACTAGCGGGGTACACAGATACGCAGTATTTT CASRRLAGYTDTQYF
NA TRBJ2-2 NA TRBV11-3 TGTGCCAGCAGCTTATCTCTGTTCACCGGGGAGCTGTTTTTT CASSLSLFTGELFF
NA TRBJ2-3 NA TRBV4-3 TGCGCCAGCAGCCAAGCACGGCAGCATACGCAGTATTTT CASSQARQHTQYF
NA TRBJ1-5 NA TRBV29-1 TGCAGCGTTGGGGGAGGGGGTGGCAATCAGCCCCAGCATTTT CSVGGGGGNQPQHF
NA TRBJ1-2 few TRBV7-4 TGTGCCAGCAGCTTAAACCTAGAGGGGATAGGCTACACCTTC CASSLNLEGIGYTF
TRBD2 TRBJ2-3 NA TRBV20-1 TGCAGTGCCCCACTAGCGGGAGGGCCAAATACGCAGTATTTT CSAPLAGGPNTQYF
NA TRBJ2-7 NA TRBV12-5 TGTGCTAGTGGTTTGAACTCCTACGAGCAGTACTTC CASGLNSYEQYF
TRBD2 TRBJ2-1 few TRBV7-2 TGTGCCAGCAGCGCCCTAGCGGGGGGTTACAATGAGCAGTTCTTC CASSALAGGYNEQFF
NA TRBJ1-4 NA TRBV6-6 TGTGCCAGCAGTTACCACTCCGGGCCACAGAATGAAAAACTGTTTTTT CASSYHSGPQNEKLFF
TRBD2 TRBJ2-5 NA TRBV6-8 TGTGCCACCGGACTAGCGGGGGCCCAAGAGACCCAGTACTTC CATGLAGAQETQYF
TRBD1 TRBJ1-4 few TRBV6-1 TGTGCCAGCAGATGGACCCCGGGACAGAATGAAAAACTGTTTTTT CASRWTPGQNEKLFF
TRBD1 TRBJ1-2 NA TRBV7-9 TGTGCCAGCAGCCAGCGACAGGGGGATGGCTACACCTTC CASSQRQGDGYTF
NA TRBJ1-5 NA TRBV18 TGTGCCAGCTCACCACAGGGGGTTAACAATCAGCCCCAGCATTTT CASSPQGVNNQPQHF
TRBD1 TRBJ1-1 NA TRBV27 TGTGCCAGCAGTCGTATAGGACAGGCGGGCAGGACTGAAGCTTTCTTT CASSRIGQAGRTEAFF
NA TRBJ2-2 NA TRBV6-1 TGTGCCACTGATCGTATGGCCGGGGAGCTGTTTTTT CATDRMAGELFF
NA TRBJ1-5 many TRBV7-2 TGTGCCAGCGGGATGAGCAATCAGCCCCAGCATTTT CASGMSNQPQHF
TRBD2 TRBJ2-2 NA TRBV12-3/TRBV12-4 TGTGCCAGCATTCGCGGACTAGCGGCTATCGGGGAGCTGTTTTTT CASIRGLAAIGELFF
TRBD1 TRBJ2-7 NA TRBV6-5 TGTGCCAGCAGTTCCGCGGGACAGGGGAACTACGAGCAGTACTTC CASSSAGQGNYEQYF
NA TRBJ2-1 NA TRBV6-5 TGTGCCAGCACTTCCTCGTGGGCAAGCTCCTACAATGAGCAGTTCTTC CASTSSWASSYNEQFF
NA TRBJ1-2 NA TRBV7-9 TGTGCCAGCAGCCCTATGACCCAGGCAGGAAAGGGAGGCTACACCTTC CASSPMTQAGKGGYTF
NA TRBJ1-2 NA TRBV6-1 TGTGCCAGCAAAGTACAGGGATGGGACTACACCTTC CASKVQGWDYTF
NA TRBJ1-2 NA TRBV13 TGTGCCAGCAGCTTACAAGGAGAAGGCTACACCTTC CASSLQGEGYTF